Each of the 3 T cell receptor beta chains below was sequenced from the same sample in a study of blood T cell repertoires in COVID-19. Sequencing was performed with immunoSEQ multiplex PCR; in TCRdb, only in-frame clones are kept and a portion is missing. The repertoire has fewer than 130,000 clones, approximately 67% of them found once; the top ten carry 7.6%. The sequencing input was peripheral blood. The receptors originated from a woman in her sixties with acute or convalescent COVID-19.

A single count supports this clone. The chain links TRBV6-5 to TRBJ2-1; weak D call: TRBD1 (5 bases). CDR3 length: 14 amino acids. The V gene lost 11 bases and the J gene lost 0 bases, with 14 bases spanning the gap. CDR1 and CDR2 from the germline V gene are MNHEY and SVGAGI. CDR3 bases: TGTGCCTGTGAAAGACAGAGCTCCTACAATGAGCAGTTCTTC. Amino acid sequence: CACERQSSYNEQFF.

The chain links TRBV9 to TRBJ2-7; 8 nucleotides line up with TRBD1. Germline CDR1 SGDLS, CDR2 YYNGEE. Trimming at V came to 4 bases and at J to 6 bases, leaving 9 bases not matched to a gene. This CDR3 has 14 amino acids. CDR3 DNA sequence: TGTGCCAGCAGCTCTCAGGGGGCGCGGGGCGAGCAGTACTTC. As protein: CASSSQGARGEQYF.

This chain links TRBV19 with TRBJ1-5; tentatively, D is TRBD1 (5 bases). CDR3 length equals 14 residues. The ends were cut back, 3 bases at V and 5 bases at J, with 11 bases in the middle. CDR1 is LNHDA, CDR2 SQIVND, per germline (reference sequence). The CDR3 is CASSMRQIYQPQHF. CDR3 DNA: TGTGCCAGTAGTATGAGACAGATTTATCAGCCCCAGCATTTT.